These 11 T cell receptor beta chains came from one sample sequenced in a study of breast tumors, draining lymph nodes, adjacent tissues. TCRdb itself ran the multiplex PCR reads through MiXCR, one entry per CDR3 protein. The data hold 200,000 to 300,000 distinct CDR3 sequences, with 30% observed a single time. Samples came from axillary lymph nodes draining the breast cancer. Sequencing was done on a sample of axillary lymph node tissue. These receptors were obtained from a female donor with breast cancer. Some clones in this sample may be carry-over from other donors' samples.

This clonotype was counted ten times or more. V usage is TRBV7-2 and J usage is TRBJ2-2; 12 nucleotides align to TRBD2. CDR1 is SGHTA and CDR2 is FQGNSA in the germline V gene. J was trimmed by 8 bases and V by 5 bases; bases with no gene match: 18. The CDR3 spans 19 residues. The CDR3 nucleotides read TGTGCCAGCAGCGGAGTTCTAGCGGGAGGGCCTACTACCTGGGGGGAGCTGTTTTTT. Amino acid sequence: CASSGVLAGGPTTWGELFF. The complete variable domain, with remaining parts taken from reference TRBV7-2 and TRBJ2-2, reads GAGVSQSPSNKVTEKGKDVELRCDPISGHTALYWYRQSLGQGLEFLIYFQGNSAPDKSGLPSDRFSAERTGGSVSTLTIQRTQQEDSAVYLCASSGVLAGGPTTWGELFFGEGSRLTVL.

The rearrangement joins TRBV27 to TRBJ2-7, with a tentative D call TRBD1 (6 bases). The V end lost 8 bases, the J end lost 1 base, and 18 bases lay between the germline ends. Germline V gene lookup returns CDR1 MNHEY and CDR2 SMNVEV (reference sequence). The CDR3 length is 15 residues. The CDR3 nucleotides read TGTGCCAGCCGAGGACAGTCGATAGATTCCTACGAGCAGTACTTC. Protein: CASRGQSIDSYEQYF.

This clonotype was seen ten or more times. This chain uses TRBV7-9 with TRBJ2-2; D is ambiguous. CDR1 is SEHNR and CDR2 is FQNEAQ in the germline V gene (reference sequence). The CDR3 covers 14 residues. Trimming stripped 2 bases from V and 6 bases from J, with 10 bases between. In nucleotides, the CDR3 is TGTGCCAGCAGCTTAAGCCCCCTTCCCGGGGAGCTGTTTTTT. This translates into CASSLSPLPGELFF.

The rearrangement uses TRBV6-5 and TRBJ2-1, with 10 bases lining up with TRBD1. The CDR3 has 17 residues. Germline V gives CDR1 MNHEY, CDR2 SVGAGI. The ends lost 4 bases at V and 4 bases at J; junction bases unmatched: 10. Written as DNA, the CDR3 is TGTGCCAGCAGTTCCCATTTTGGGGACAGGGGTTACAATGAGCAGTTCTTC. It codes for CASSSHFGDRGYNEQFF.

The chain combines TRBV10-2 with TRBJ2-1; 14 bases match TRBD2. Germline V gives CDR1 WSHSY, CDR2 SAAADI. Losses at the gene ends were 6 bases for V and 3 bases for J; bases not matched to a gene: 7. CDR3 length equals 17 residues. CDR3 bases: TGCGCCAGCAGACGGGGACTAGCGGGAGCTGACTACAATGAGCAGTTCTTC. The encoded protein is CASRRGLAGADYNEQFF.

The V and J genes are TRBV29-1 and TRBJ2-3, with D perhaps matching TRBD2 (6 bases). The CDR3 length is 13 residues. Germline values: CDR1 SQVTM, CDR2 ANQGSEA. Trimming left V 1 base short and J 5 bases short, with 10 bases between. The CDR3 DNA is TGCAGCGTTGAAGGGGGGGTAGGAGATACGCAGTATTTT. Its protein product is CSVEGGVGDTQYF.

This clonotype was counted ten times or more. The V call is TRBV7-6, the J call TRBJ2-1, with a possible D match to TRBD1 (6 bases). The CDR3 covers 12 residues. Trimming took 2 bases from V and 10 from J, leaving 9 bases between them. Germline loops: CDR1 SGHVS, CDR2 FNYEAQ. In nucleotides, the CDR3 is TGTGCCAGCAGCTTACTTAGGGGGGAGCAGTTCTTC. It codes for CASSLLRGEQFF. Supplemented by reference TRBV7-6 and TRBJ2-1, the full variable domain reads GAGVSQSPRYKVTKRGQDVALRCDPISGHVSLYWYRQALGQGPEFLTYFNYEAQQDKSGLPNDRFSAERPEGSISTLTIQRTEQRDSAMYRCASSLLRGEQFFGPGTRLTVL.

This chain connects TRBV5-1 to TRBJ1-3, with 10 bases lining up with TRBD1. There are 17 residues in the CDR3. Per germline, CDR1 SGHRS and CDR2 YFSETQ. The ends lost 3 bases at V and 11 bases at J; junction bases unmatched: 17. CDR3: CASSWGQGFSYENAIYF. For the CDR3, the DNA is TGCGCCAGCAGCTGGGGACAGGGGTTTTCCTACGAGAACGCCATATATTTT. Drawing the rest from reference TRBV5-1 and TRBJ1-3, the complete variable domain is KAGVTQTPRYLIKTRGQQVTLSCSPISGHRSVSWYQQTPGQGLQFLFEYFSETQRNKGNFPGRFSGRQFSNSRSEMNVSTLELGDSALYLCASSWGQGFSYENAIYFGEGSWLTVV.

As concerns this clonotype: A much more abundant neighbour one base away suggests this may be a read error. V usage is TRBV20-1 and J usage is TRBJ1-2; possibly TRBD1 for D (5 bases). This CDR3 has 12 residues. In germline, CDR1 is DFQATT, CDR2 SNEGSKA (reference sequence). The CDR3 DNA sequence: TGCAGTGCCGAGCAGAGGGGATTCGGCTCCACCTTC. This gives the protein CSAEQRGFGSTF.

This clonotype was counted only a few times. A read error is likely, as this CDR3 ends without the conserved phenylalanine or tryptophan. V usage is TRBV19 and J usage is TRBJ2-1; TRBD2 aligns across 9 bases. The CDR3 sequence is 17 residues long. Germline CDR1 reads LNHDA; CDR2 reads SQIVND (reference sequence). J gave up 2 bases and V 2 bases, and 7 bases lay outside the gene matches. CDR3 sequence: CASSITLVAGAYNEQFL. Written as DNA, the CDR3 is TGTGCCAGTAGTATAACTCTGGTAGCGGGGGCCTACAATGAGCAGTTCCTC.

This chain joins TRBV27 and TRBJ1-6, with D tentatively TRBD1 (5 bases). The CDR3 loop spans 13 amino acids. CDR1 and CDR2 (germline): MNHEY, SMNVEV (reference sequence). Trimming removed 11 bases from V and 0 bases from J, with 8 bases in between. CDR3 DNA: TGTGCCTCCCAGGGCTCCTATAATTCACCCCTCCACTTT. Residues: CASQGSYNSPLHF.